This passage covers 28 T cell receptor beta chains from one sample sequenced in a study of siplizumab effects on memory and regulatory T cells. Repertoires were generated with immunoSEQ multiplex PCR, while TCRdb's copy carries only in-frame clones and drops some. The sample contains some 100,000 clones, 80% to 95% of which appear only once. Material for sequencing was CD4+ T cells sorted from blood. These receptor sequences come from a human donor in good health. Some clones in this sample may be carry-over from other donors' samples.

This chain uses TRBV6-5 with TRBJ1-3; D call uncertain. The germline V gene encodes CDR1 MNHEY and CDR2 SVGAGI. The ends were cut back, 6 bases at V and 0 bases at J, with 9 bases in the middle. The CDR3 totals 14 residues. CDR3 residues: CASRDDGSGNTIYF. Written as DNA, the CDR3 is TGTGCCAGCAGGGACGACGGCTCTGGAAACACCATATATTTT.

The CDR3 nucleotides are TGCGCCAGCAGCCGGGGTCAGGGGAATGAAAAACTGTTTTTT. It translates to CASSRGQGNEKLFF. The chain combines TRBV4-1 with TRBJ1-4; weak D call: TRBD1 (6 bases). The ends were cut back, 4 bases at V and 5 bases at J, with 11 bases in the middle. CDR1 and CDR2 (germline): MGHRA, YSYEKL. This CDR3 contains 14 residues.

This clone showed up just once. The chain couples TRBV28 to TRBJ2-7, with 9 bases lining up with TRBD1. Germline CDR1 is MDHEN and CDR2 is SYDVKM. There are 14 residues in the CDR3. Trimming cost V 5 bases and J 2 bases; bases outside gene matches: 4. Written as DNA, the CDR3 is TGTGCCAGCAGTACCGGGACAGGGACCTACGAGCAGTACTTC. This gives the protein CASSTGTGTYEQYF.

The chain joins TRBV7-8 to TRBJ1-2; no clear D gene. The CDR3 is 14 residues long. The V end lost 1 base, the J end lost 2 bases, and 8 bases lay between the germline ends. Germline CDR1 SGHVS, CDR2 FQNEAQ. The CDR3 protein is CASSLEGRNYGYTF. In DNA form, the CDR3 reads TGTGCCAGCAGCTTAGAGGGCAGGAACTATGGCTACACCTTC.

The J gene is TRBJ2-5, the V gene TRBV2; TRBD2 matches at 8 bases. CDR3 size: 14 residues. From germline, CDR1 is SNHLY and CDR2 FYNNEI. Trimming at V came to 4 bases and at J to 14 bases, leaving 15 bases not matched to a gene. The CDR3 nucleotides read TGTGCCAGCAGTGTAACGGGTGGGGCGGGAGGCCCCTACTTC. Translated, it gives CASSVTGGAGGPYF.

The gene calls are TRBV25-1 and TRBJ2-3, with a possible D match to TRBD2 (6 bases). The CDR3 contains 16 residues. Looked up from germline, CDR1 is MGHDK and CDR2 is SYGVNS. V was clipped by 4 bases and J by 2 bases, with 16 bases between them. CDR3 in amino acids: CASSGQGGILTDTQYF. As DNA, the CDR3 is TGTGCCAGCAGTGGCCAAGGAGGGATTCTCACAGATACGCAGTATTTT.

This clone was detected only a few times. This sequence joins TRBV5-1 and TRBJ2-1; 12 bases map to TRBD2. The CDR3 is 15 residues long. The V gene's germline CDR1 is SGHRS and CDR2 YFSETQ. With 7 bases clipped from V and 4 bases from J, the junction kept 6 bases outside the gene matches. The CDR3 loop is CASGGGLAGYNEQFF. The CDR3 coding sequence is TGCGCCAGCGGCGGCGGACTAGCGGGGTACAATGAGCAGTTCTTC.

The chain carries TRBV29-1 and TRBJ2-2; 7 bases are shared with TRBD2. Germline loops: CDR1 SQVTM, CDR2 ANQGSEA. CDR3 length equals 14 residues. V shed 5 bases and J 2 bases; nucleotides not matched to a gene: 5. CDR3 DNA: TGCAGCGTTAGTGCTAGCGGTAACACCGGGGAGCTGTTTTTT. Encoded protein: CSVSASGNTGELFF.

The chain links TRBV6-1 to TRBJ1-3; no reliable D call. Per germline, CDR1 MNHNS and CDR2 SASEGT. Trimming left V 3 bases short and J 0 bases short, with 12 bases between. The CDR3 length is 16 residues. CDR3 DNA sequence: TGTGCCAGCAGTGATCTAAGACCCTCCTCTGGAAACACCATATATTTT. Translating it yields CASSDLRPSSGNTIYF.

The chain recombines TRBV5-4 with TRBJ2-7, with 8 bases that match TRBD1. In germline, CDR1 is SGHNT, CDR2 YYREEE (reference sequence). V shed 0 bases and J 3 bases; nucleotides not matched to a gene: 2. The CDR3 is made up of 14 amino acids. The CDR3 nucleotides are TGTGCCAGCAGCTTGGTCGGACAGGGCTACGAGCAGTACTTC. Amino acids: CASSLVGQGYEQYF.

This chain joins TRBV7-2 and TRBJ1-2, with D unclear. With 2 bases removed from V and 2 bases from J, the gap between germline ends came to 12 bases. This CDR3 contains 15 residues. Germline CDR1 reads SGHTA; CDR2 reads FQGNSA. The CDR3 DNA reads as TGTGCCAGCAGCTTACTTGGGGTTGTCAACTATGGCTACACCTTC. This translates into CASSLLGVVNYGYTF.

The rearrangement links TRBV29-1 to TRBJ2-3, with 9 bases matching TRBD1. CDR3 length: 14 residues. The trim removed 3 bases at V and 5 bases at J, leaving 6 bases unmatched. CDR1 and CDR2 from the germline V gene are SQVTM and ANQGSEA. CDR3 nucleotides: TGCAGCGTTGAGTACAGGGGGCTTGGAGATACGCAGTATTTT. Encoded protein: CSVEYRGLGDTQYF.

V is TRBV6-1 and J is TRBJ2-7; possibly TRBD2 for D (6 bases). Germline lookup yields CDR1 MNHNS and CDR2 SASEGT. Trimming stripped 4 bases from V and 9 bases from J, with 25 bases between. The CDR3 has 16 residues. The CDR3 coding sequence is TGTGCCAGCAGTGGTCAGAGGCTGGGCGGGGATAAAGGGCAGTACTTC. It translates to CASSGQRLGGDKGQYF.

This clone was seen just once. The V call is TRBV7-9, the J call TRBJ2-5; 8 nucleotides agree with TRBD1. Unmatched junction bases numbered 3, after V lost 5 bases and J lost 1 base. Per the germline V gene, CDR1 is SEHNR and CDR2 is FQNEAQ (reference sequence). The CDR3 is 14 residues long. CDR3 bases: TGTGCCAGCAGCCACGGACAGGGCCAAGAGACCCAGTACTTC. It translates to CASSHGQGQETQYF. Supplemented by reference TRBV7-9 and TRBJ2-5, the full variable domain reads DTGVSQNPRHKITKRGQNVTFRCDPISEHNRLYWYRQTLGQGPEFLTYFQNEAQLEKSRLLSDRFSAERPKGSFSTLEIQRTEQGDSAMYLCASSHGQGQETQYFGPGTRLLVL.

The J gene is TRBJ2-5, the V gene TRBV11-2, with D unclear. The CDR3 has 13 amino acids. CDR1 is SGHAT, CDR2 FQNNGV, per germline. Trimming took 10 bases from V and 4 from J, leaving 16 bases between them. CDR3 DNA: TGTGCCACAGAACCTAGGATTTCAGAGACCCAGTACTTC. Encoded protein: CATEPRISETQYF.

The chain combines TRBV11-3 with TRBJ2-6, with TRBD1 identical over 8 bases. The CDR3 spans 18 residues. With 5 bases clipped from V and 0 bases from J, the junction kept 9 bases outside the gene matches. Germline V gene sequence: CDR1 SGHNT, CDR2 YENEEA. The CDR3 DNA follows: TGTGCCAGCAGCCCAGGACAGGGAGCTGTCTCTGGGGCCAACGTCCTGACTTTC. It specifies CASSPGQGAVSGANVLTF.

The CDR3 loop reads CASSPGGFKGRGDTQYF. The CDR3 DNA sequence: TGTGCCAGCAGCCCAGGGGGTTTCAAGGGGCGGGGAGATACGCAGTATTTT. The chain carries TRBV7-6 and TRBJ2-3, with D possibly being TRBD1 (7 bases). V shed 5 bases and J shed 5 bases, with 23 bases lying between them. Looked up from germline, CDR1 is SGHVS and CDR2 is FNYEAQ. The CDR3 covers 17 residues.

The chain has TRBV27 and TRBJ2-7; D is undetermined. Germline V CDR1 and CDR2: MNHEY, SMNVEV (reference sequence). This CDR3 spans 10 amino acids. V was trimmed by 8 bases and J by 3 bases, leaving 5 bases between them. The CDR3 loop reads CASGYYEQYF. The CDR3 region has the DNA TGTGCCAGCGGGTACTACGAGCAGTACTTC.

V usage is TRBV5-4 and J usage is TRBJ2-1, with D hard to call. Trimming removed 7 bases at V and 6 bases at J, with 11 bases between. Germline CDR1 is SGHNT and CDR2 is YYREEE (reference sequence). The CDR3 is 12 residues long. This CDR3 reads CASGLGGNEQFF. The CDR3 DNA is TGTGCCAGCGGGTTGGGCGGCAATGAGCAGTTCTTC.

The V gene is TRBV14, the J gene TRBJ1-1, with D possibly matching TRBD1 (5 bases). Trimming left V 0 bases short and J 6 bases short, with 14 bases between. Per the germline V gene, CDR1 is SGHDN and CDR2 is FVKESK. The CDR3 extends over 15 amino acids. DNA for the CDR3: TGTGCCAGCAGCCAAGATCACGGGGTGGGGGCTGAAGCTTTCTTT. It specifies CASSQDHGVGAEAFF.

This clone has only one observation. The chain recombines TRBV5-1 with TRBJ2-2; D not certain. CDR3 size: 12 residues. Germline CDR1 and CDR2: SGHRS and YFSETQ. V lost 5 bases and J lost 6, with 8 bases in between. DNA for the CDR3: TGCGCCAGCAGGTCCCCGCCCGGGGAGCTGTTTTTT. It specifies CASRSPPGELFF. Full variable domain (outside the CDR3, taken from reference TRBV5-1 and TRBJ2-2): KAGVTQTPRYLIKTRGQQVTLSCSPISGHRSVSWYQQTPGQGLQFLFEYFSETQRNKGNFPGRFSGRQFSNSRSEMNVSTLELGDSALYLCASRSPPGELFFGEGSRLTVL.

This sequence joins TRBV5-1 and TRBJ2-1; 8 nucleotides agree with TRBD2. With 5 bases clipped from V and 8 bases from J, the junction kept 6 bases outside the gene matches. The CDR3 consists of 13 residues. Germline values: CDR1 SGHRS, CDR2 YFSETQ. Here the CDR3 reads CASSWIAGHEQFF. The DNA for the CDR3 is TGCGCCAGCAGTTGGATAGCGGGACATGAGCAGTTCTTC. Full variable domain (remainder filled in from reference TRBV5-1 and TRBJ2-1): KAGVTQTPRYLIKTRGQQVTLSCSPISGHRSVSWYQQTPGQGLQFLFEYFSETQRNKGNFPGRFSGRQFSNSRSEMNVSTLELGDSALYLCASSWIAGHEQFFGPGTRLTVL.

The rearrangement links TRBV18 to TRBJ1-4, with D unresolved. CDR1 is KGHSH, CDR2 LQKENI, per germline. V shed 4 bases and J shed 6 bases, with 9 bases lying between them. This CDR3 has 13 residues. The CDR3 here is CASSRGRDEKLFF. CDR3 bases: TGTGCCAGCTCACGTGGGCGTGATGAAAAACTGTTTTTT.

This chain uses TRBV2 with TRBJ2-5, with D hard to call. Looked up from germline, CDR1 is SNHLY and CDR2 is FYNNEI. V gave up 4 bases and J gave up 2 bases, with 5 bases separating them. The CDR3 length is 12 residues. CDR3 DNA: TGTGCCAGCAGTGTGTGGCAAGAGACCCAGTACTTC. As protein: CASSVWQETQYF.

The chain has TRBV4-2 and TRBJ2-1; D is uncertain. Trimming stripped 2 bases from V and 8 bases from J, with 10 bases between. This CDR3 has 13 residues. CDR1 is LGHNA, CDR2 YNFKEQ, per germline. The CDR3 sequence is CASSQPSRDEQFF. The DNA of the CDR3 is TGTGCCAGCAGCCAACCATCTAGGGATGAGCAGTTCTTC.

CDR3: CASSLDRGASRGEKLFF. CDR3 DNA sequence: TGCGCCAGCAGCTTGGACAGGGGCGCAAGTAGGGGAGAAAAACTGTTTTTT. This rearrangement joins TRBV5-1 to TRBJ1-4, with 7 nucleotides matching TRBD1. From germline, CDR1 is SGHRS and CDR2 YFSETQ. Trimming took 0 bases from V and 8 from J; bases not matched to a gene: 13. The CDR3 is made up of 17 amino acids.

J is TRBJ1-1 and V is TRBV7-9; 7 nucleotides align to TRBD1. The V gene end was trimmed by 3 bases and the J gene end by 1 base; junction bases not matched to a gene: 5. Germline values: CDR1 SEHNR, CDR2 FQNEAQ (reference sequence). The CDR3 spans 15 residues. The CDR3 DNA follows: TGTGCCAGCAGCTTGACAGGGATGGGGAACACTGAAGCTTTCTTT. Its protein product is CASSLTGMGNTEAFF.

The chain couples TRBV18 to TRBJ2-7; D remains ambiguous. CDR1 is KGHSH and CDR2 is LQKENI in the germline V gene. The CDR3 totals 13 residues. Trimming stripped 4 bases from V and 0 bases from J, with 7 bases between. The CDR3 nucleotides are TGTGCCAGCTCACGGGCTTCCTCCTACGAGCAGTACTTC. It encodes CASSRASSYEQYF. The full variable domain, in which reference TRBV18 and TRBJ2-7 provide the parts outside the CDR3, is NAGVMQNPRHLVRRRGQEARLRCSPMKGHSHVYWYRQLPEEGLKFMVYLQKENIIDESGMPKERFSAEFPKEGPSILRIQQVVRGDSAAYFCASSRASSYEQYFGPGTRLTVT.